This is a list of T cell receptor beta chains from one sample in a study of blood T cell repertoires in COVID-19. Repertoires were generated with immunoSEQ multiplex PCR, while TCRdb's copy carries only in-frame clones and drops some. The profile covers about 170,000 clones, with about 85% appearing a single time and approximately 3.3% taken by the ten largest. Specimen: peripheral blood. These TCRs come from a human donor with acute or convalescent COVID-19. The donor label of this sample is uncertain. Each CDR3 is given with its conserved first and last residue. The order of the fields is V gene, clone size, J gene, D gene, CDR3 DNA, CDR3 protein. A D gene is named only where the DNA matches it firmly. Expanded clones are given a class, and other clones once, few, many or no size at all.

TRBV5-1	NA	TRBJ2-1	TRBD1	TGCGCCAGCAGCAGCGGACAGGGCCTAAGCTCCTACAATGAGCAGTTCTTC	CASSSGQGLSSYNEQFF
TRBV28	NA	TRBJ1-2	TRBD1	TGTGCCAGCCGGACAGGAACTAACTATGGCTACACCTTC	CASRTGTNYGYTF
TRBV6-5	NA	TRBJ1-3	NA	TGTGCCAGCAGTTACTCGGAGGTTTTCTCTGGAAACACCATATATTTT	CASSYSEVFSGNTIYF
TRBV28	NA	TRBJ1-5	NA	TGTGCCAGCAGATCTGGGGGGGTCGGCAATCAGCCCCAGCATTTT	CASRSGGVGNQPQHF
TRBV2	once	TRBJ1-2	TRBD1	TGTGCCAGCAGAGACCAGGGGGCTGGCTACACCTTC	CASRDQGAGYTF
TRBV11-3	NA	TRBJ2-3	TRBD1	TGTGCCAGCAGCTTAGACCCGACAGGGGTTACGCAGTATTTT	CASSLDPTGVTQYF
TRBV3-1/TRBV3-2	NA	TRBJ1-1	TRBD1	TGTGCCAGCAGCCAGGGACAGGAGAACACTGAAGCTTTCTTT	CASSQGQENTEAFF
TRBV5-6	NA	TRBJ1-2	TRBD1	TGTGCCAGCAGCCCGGGACAGACTAACTATGGCTACACCTTC	CASSPGQTNYGYTF
TRBV6-2/TRBV6-3	once	TRBJ1-1	NA	TGTGCCAGCAGTTACGGGGGGTTGGGGAACACTGAAGCTTTCTTT	CASSYGGLGNTEAFF
TRBV5-5	NA	TRBJ2-5	TRBD1	TGTGCCAGCAGCTTGGGTCGGACAGGGGAAGAGACCCAGTACTTC	CASSLGRTGEETQYF
TRBV10-3	NA	TRBJ1-1	NA	TGTGCCATCAGTGAGGGGAGGGGGAGCACTGAAGCTTTCTTT	CAISEGRGSTEAFF
TRBV5-8	NA	TRBJ1-4	NA	TGTGCCAGCAGCTTGGGAGAGGGCAGGACCGCACTGTTTTTT	CASSLGEGRTALFF
TRBV11-2	NA	TRBJ2-2	TRBD1	TGTGCCAGCAGCCCAGGAGTCAGGGGGCAGACCGGGGAGCTGTTTTTT	CASSPGVRGQTGELFF